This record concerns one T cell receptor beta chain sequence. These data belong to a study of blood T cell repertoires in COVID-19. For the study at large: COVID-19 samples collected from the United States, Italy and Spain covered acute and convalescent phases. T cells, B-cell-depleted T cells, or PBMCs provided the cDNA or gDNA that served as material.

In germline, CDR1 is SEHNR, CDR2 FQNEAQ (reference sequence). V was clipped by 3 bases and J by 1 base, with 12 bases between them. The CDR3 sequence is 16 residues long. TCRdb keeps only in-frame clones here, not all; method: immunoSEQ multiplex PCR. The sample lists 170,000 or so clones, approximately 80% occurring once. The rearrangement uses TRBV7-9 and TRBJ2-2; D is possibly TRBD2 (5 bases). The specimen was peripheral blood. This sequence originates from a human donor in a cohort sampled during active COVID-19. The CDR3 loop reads CASSFPPGLNTGELFF. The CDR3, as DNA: TGTGCCAGCAGCTTCCCCCCGGGGTTGAACACCGGGGAGCTGTTTTTT.